This T cell receptor beta chain was retrieved from a study of technical replicates of blood from several donors. Trimming cost V 2 bases and J 1 base, with 12 bases left between them. Germline CDR1 MNHEY, CDR2 SMNVEV (reference sequence). The CDR3 has 16 residues. Using immunoSEQ multiplex PCR, the repertoire was profiled, and TCRdb retains in-frame clones only, with some absent. The data hold more than 45,000 clones, with about 95% observed a single time. The sample was PBMCs. This sequence joins TRBV27 and TRBJ1-5; tentative D call: TRBD1 (5 bases). The source is a human donor in good health. Some clones in this sample may be carry-over from other donors' samples. The CDR3 bases are TGTGCCAGCAGTTTACGTACAGGCGGAAGCAATCAGCCCCAGCATTTT. It translates to CASSLRTGGSNQPQHF.